The clone carrying this T cell receptor beta chain was observed once. The antigen remains unidentified. These data come from a study of cytotoxic CD8 clonotypes in ibrutinib-treated CLL. Turning to the study itself: Mean per-sample yields comprised roughly 260,000 productive templates and 94,082 productive rearrangements.

Study-wide points: Clonality increased at ibrutinib response and stayed stable in sustained remission. At progression, however, it fell back toward baseline. Researchers report that baseline clonality outpaced age-matched healthy donors and tracked circulating CD8+ T-cell counts. Few clonotypes were public, and these shrank or held steady under treatment.

The assay was immunoSEQ multiplex PCR, and TCRdb's table has in-frame clones only and misses some. The table has about 180,000 clones, more than 80% seen once; the top ten hold about 4.5%. Germline CDR1 reads SGHNT; CDR2 reads YYREEE (reference sequence). With 4 bases removed from V and 1 base from J, the gap between germline ends came to 11 bases. The CDR3 runs to 14 residues. The receptor comes from a human donor with chronic lymphocytic leukemia. Sequences were derived from PBMCs, sampled after 24 months of ibrutinib treatment. The J gene is TRBJ2-5, the V gene TRBV5-4, with D hard to call. This chain's CDR3 is CASSEPPAQETQYF. The DNA for the CDR3 is TGTGCCAGCAGCGAGCCGCCAGCCCAAGAGACCCAGTACTTC.